This TCR beta chain is from a study of early stage breast cancer tumors. Findings and limits, study-wide: Comparing each tissue with blood distinguished tumor from normal in about 90% of the 16 patients. Functional markers like CD4, CD8 and FOXP3 were missed in bulk sequencing. Most shared enriched TCRB sequences were commonly generated ones.

Each sample had two DNA replicates, roughly 0.5 ug blood or roughly 1.4 ug tissue. Some clones are missing from TCRdb's copy, which holds only in-frame ones; the method was immunoSEQ multiplex PCR. The table has tens of thousands of clones, approximately 70% seen once. CDR3 length: 12 residues. The ends were cut back, 2 bases at V and 12 bases at J, with 14 bases in the middle. Germline CDR1 MNHNS, CDR2 SASEGT. For this clone: Its target is unknown.

This chain links TRBV6-1 with TRBJ2-7; D uncertain. The clonotype originates from a person aged 30 to 39 with breast cancer. Sequencing was performed on breast tumor tissue. The CDR3, as DNA: TGTGCCAGCAGTGAAAGAAGTGGAGCCCGGTACTTC. It is translated as CASSERSGARYF.